These T cell receptor beta chains were read from a single sample in a study of identical twins. TCRdb fed the 5' RACE reads into MiXCR, producing one record per CDR3 protein. The sample records approximately 240,000 distinct CDR3 sequences, over 13% being singletons. Material for sequencing was memory (CD45RO+) T cells sorted from blood. The receptors shown here come from a woman between 18 and 29 years old in good health. CDR3s include the opening cysteine and the closing phenylalanine or tryptophan. D genes are given only for firm matches.

j_gene: TRBJ1-1; d_gene: NA; v_gene: TRBV20-1; CDR3aa: CTGWAMNTEAFF
j_gene: TRBJ2-1; d_gene: NA; v_gene: TRBV12-3/TRBV12-4; CDR3aa: CASSRGTSRNEQFF
j_gene: TRBJ2-7; d_gene: NA; v_gene: TRBV20-1; CDR3aa: CSALLGREQYF
j_gene: TRBJ1-6; d_gene: TRBD1; v_gene: TRBV15; CDR3aa: CATSAPGQPSSYNSPLHF
j_gene: TRBJ2-3; d_gene: TRBD2; v_gene: TRBV7-9; CDR3aa: CASSLSGTYDPTQYF
j_gene: TRBJ2-5; d_gene: NA; v_gene: TRBV3-1; CDR3aa: CAIAKSIAQQETQYF
j_gene: TRBJ2-1; d_gene: TRBD1; v_gene: TRBV12-3/TRBV12-4; CDR3aa: CASTISRGRLEQFF
j_gene: TRBJ2-5; d_gene: TRBD2; v_gene: TRBV7-6; CDR3aa: CASSLTSGRETQYF
j_gene: TRBJ1-6; d_gene: NA; v_gene: TRBV11-3; CDR3aa: CASSGGLNSPLHF
j_gene: TRBJ2-1; d_gene: NA; v_gene: TRBV20-1; CDR3aa: CSARESADEQFF
j_gene: TRBJ1-2; d_gene: TRBD1; v_gene: TRBV20-1; CDR3aa: CSATPYRGNLGGYTF
j_gene: TRBJ1-2; d_gene: NA; v_gene: TRBV9; CDR3aa: CASSASGLDSYGYTF
j_gene: TRBJ1-2; d_gene: NA; v_gene: TRBV29-1; CDR3aa: CSVAPGQSNYGYTF
j_gene: TRBJ2-2; d_gene: TRBD1; v_gene: TRBV5-1; CDR3aa: CASRPGENRGRGELFF
j_gene: TRBJ2-2; d_gene: TRBD1; v_gene: TRBV2; CDR3aa: CATRTGLQAGELFF
j_gene: TRBJ2-1; d_gene: NA; v_gene: TRBV20-1; CDR3aa: CSPRGPGNEQFF